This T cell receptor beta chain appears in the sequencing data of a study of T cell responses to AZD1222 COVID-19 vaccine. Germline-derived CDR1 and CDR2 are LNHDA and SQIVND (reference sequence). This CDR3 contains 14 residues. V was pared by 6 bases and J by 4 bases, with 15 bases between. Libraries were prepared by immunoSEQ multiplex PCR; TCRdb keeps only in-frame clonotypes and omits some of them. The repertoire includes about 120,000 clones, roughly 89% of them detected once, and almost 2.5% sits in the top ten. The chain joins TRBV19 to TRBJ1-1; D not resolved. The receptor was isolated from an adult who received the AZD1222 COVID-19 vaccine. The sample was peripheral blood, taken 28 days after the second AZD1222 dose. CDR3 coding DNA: TGTGCCAGTAGCCCGCCCCGGTTGTTCACTGAAGCTTTCTTT. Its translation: CASSPPRLFTEAFF. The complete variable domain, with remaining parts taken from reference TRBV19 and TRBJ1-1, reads DGGITQSPKYLFRKEGQNVTLSCEQNLNHDAMYWYRQDPGQGLRLIYYSQIVNDFQKGDIAEGYSVSREKKESFPLTVTSAQKNPTAFYLCASSPPRLFTEAFFGQGTRLTVV.